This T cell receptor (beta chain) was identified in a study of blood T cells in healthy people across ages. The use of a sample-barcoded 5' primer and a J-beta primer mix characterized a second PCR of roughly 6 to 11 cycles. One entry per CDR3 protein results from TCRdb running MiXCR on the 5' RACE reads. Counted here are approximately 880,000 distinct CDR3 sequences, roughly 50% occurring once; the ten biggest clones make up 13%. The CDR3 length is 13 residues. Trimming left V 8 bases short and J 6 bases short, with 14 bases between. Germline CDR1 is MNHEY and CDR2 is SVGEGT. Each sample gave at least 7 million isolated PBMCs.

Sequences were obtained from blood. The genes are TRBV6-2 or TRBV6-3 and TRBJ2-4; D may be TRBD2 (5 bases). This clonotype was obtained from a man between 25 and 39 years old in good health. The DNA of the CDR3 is TGTGCCAGCCTCCAAGGAGGCGGAAACATTCAGTACTTC. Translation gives CASLQGGGNIQYF.